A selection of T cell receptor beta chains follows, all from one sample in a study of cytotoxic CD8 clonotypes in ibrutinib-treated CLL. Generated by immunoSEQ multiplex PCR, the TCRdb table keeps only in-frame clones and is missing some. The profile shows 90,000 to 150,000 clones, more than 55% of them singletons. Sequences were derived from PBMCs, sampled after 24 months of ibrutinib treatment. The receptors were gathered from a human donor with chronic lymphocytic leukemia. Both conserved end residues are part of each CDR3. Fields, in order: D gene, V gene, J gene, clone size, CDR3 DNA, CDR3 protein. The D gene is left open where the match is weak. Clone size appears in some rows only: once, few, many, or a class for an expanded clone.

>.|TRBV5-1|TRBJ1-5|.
TGCGCCAGCAGCTTGGAAGGGGAGGTCTCTCAGCCCCAGCATTTT
CASSLEGEVSQPQHF
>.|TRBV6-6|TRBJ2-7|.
TGTGCCAGCATGACAGATGCCCCCTACGAGCAGTACTTC
CASMTDAPYEQYF
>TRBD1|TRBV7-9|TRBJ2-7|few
TGTGCCAGCAGGACAGGGGGGTCCTACGAGCAGTACTTC
CASRTGGSYEQYF
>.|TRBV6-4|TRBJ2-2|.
TGTGCCAGCCAGCCCTTCGCGAACACCGGGGAGCTGTTTTTT
CASQPFANTGELFF
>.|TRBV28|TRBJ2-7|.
TGTGCCAGCATATCCAACTACGAGCAGTACTTC
CASISNYEQYF
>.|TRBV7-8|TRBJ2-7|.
TGTGCCAGCAGCGGATGGACCGGGCAGTACTTC
CASSGWTGQYF
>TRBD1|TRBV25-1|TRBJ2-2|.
TGTGCCAGCAGTCCTCGGGACAGTTTAACCGGGGAGCTGTTTTTT
CASSPRDSLTGELFF
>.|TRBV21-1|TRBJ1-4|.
TGTGCCAGCAGCGGACAGGGGATAGCAACTAATGAAAAACTGTTTTTT
CASSGQGIATNEKLFF
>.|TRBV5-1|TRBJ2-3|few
TGCGCCAGCAGCTTCGAGCTGGGGGGTTCCAGCACAGATACGCAGTATTTT
CASSFELGGSSTDTQYF
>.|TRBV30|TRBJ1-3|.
TGTGCCTGGAGTGGAGACGGCTTCTCTGGAAACACCATATATTTT
CAWSGDGFSGNTIYF
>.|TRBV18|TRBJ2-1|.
TGTGCCAGCTCTTCCGGGACGGGTTACAATGAGCAGTTCTTC
CASSSGTGYNEQFF
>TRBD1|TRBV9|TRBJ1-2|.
TGTGCCAGCAGCGGACAGGGCATGGACTATGGCTACACCTTC
CASSGQGMDYGYTF
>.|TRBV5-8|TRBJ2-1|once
TGTGCCAGCAGCTCTGGGGCCGGCCGAGGGCCCAATGAGCAGTTCTTC
CASSSGAGRGPNEQFF
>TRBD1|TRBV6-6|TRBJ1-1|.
TGTGCCAGCAGTCCGCTCCCAGGGGGTGACACTGAAGCTTTCTTT
CASSPLPGGDTEAFF
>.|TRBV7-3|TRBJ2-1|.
TGTGCCAGCAGCGCCACCCGACAGACGACTTACAATGAGCAGTTCTTC
CASSATRQTTYNEQFF
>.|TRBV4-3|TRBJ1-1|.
TGCGCCAGCAGCCAAGTTGCGGGGAGGGCTGAAGCTTTCTTT
CASSQVAGRAEAFF
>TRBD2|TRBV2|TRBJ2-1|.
TGTGCCAGCAGTGAAATCGGAGGACTAGCGGGGGGTTCCAACAATGAGCAGTTCTTC
CASSEIGGLAGGSNNEQFF
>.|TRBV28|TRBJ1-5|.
TGTGCCAGCAGTTTAGTGGGAGGGGGAAAAAGTCAGCCCCAGCATTTT
CASSLVGGGKSQPQHF
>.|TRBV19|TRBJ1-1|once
TGTGCCAGTAGTCGGGGGGCTTTGAACACTGAAGCTTTCTTT
CASSRGALNTEAFF
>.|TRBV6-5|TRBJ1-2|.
TGTGCCAGCAGTGAACGCGGAGACGGCTATGGCTACACCTTC
CASSERGDGYGYTF
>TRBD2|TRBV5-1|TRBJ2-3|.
TGCGCCAGCAGCCCGGGGACTAGCGGGGTAGATACGCAGTATTTT
CASSPGTSGVDTQYF
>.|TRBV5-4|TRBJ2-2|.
TGTGCCAGCAGCTTGGGGGGAGCGAACACCGGGGAGCTGTTTTTT
CASSLGGANTGELFF
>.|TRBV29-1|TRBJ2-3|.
TGCAGCGTTGATTTTGGGGGATCAGATACGCAGTATTTT
CSVDFGGSDTQYF
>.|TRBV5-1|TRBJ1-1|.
TGCGCCAGCGGCAAAGACGAACCGAACACTGAAGCTTTCTTT
CASGKDEPNTEAFF
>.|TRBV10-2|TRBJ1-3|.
TGCGCCAGCAGTGAATCTGGAAACACCATATATTTT
CASSESGNTIYF
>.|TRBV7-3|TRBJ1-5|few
TGTGCCAGCAGCTTAACCAGGACCCTCTCTAGCAATCAGCCCCAGCATTTT
CASSLTRTLSSNQPQHF
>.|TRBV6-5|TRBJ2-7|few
TGTGCCAGCAGGGGGCTGTACGAGCAGTACTTC
CASRGLYEQYF
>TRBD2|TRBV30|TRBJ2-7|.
TGTGCCTCCCTCCGGGGGGGCTACGAGCAGTACTTC
CASLRGGYEQYF
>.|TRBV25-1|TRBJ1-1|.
TGTGCCAGCAGTGAATCCCTCACGTTGAACACTGAAGCTTTCTTT
CASSESLTLNTEAFF
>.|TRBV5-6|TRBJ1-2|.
TGTGCCAGCAGCTTGTCCGGATATGGCTACACCTTC
CASSLSGYGYTF
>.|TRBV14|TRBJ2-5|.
TGTGCCAGCAGCCAAGAGGGGGCGCGGCTGTACTTC
CASSQEGARLYF
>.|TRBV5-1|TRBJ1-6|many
TGCGCCAGCAGCGGGCAGGTTGATTCACCCCTCCACTTT
CASSGQVDSPLHF
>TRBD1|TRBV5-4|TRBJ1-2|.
TGTGCCAGCAGCTCCTCGGCCAGGGGGCATGGCTACACCTTC
CASSSSARGHGYTF
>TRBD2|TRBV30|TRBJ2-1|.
TGTGCCTGGATGATTGGTAGCGGGGGGTCAAATGAGCAGTTCTTC
CAWMIGSGGSNEQFF
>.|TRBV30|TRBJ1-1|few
TGTGCCTGGAGGAACTCCCGGCGAGCTTTCTTT
CAWRNSRRAFF
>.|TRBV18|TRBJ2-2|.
TGTGCCAGCTCACCACCGGGGGACACCGGGGAGCTGTTTTTT
CASSPPGDTGELFF
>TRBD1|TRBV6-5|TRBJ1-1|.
TGTGCCAGCAGTTACTCGCAGCAGGGGGCAGGTACGGCTTTCTTT
CASSYSQQGAGTAFF
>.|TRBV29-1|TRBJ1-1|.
TGCAGCGTTGAAGAAAGGAACACTGAAGCTTTCTTT
CSVEERNTEAFF
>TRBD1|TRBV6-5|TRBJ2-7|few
TGTGCCAGCAGTTCGTCCCGGACAGGGGGGCCCTACGAGCAGTACTTC
CASSSSRTGGPYEQYF
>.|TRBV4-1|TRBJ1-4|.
TGCGCCAGCAGCCAGATAGGAGCGGATAATGAAAAACTGTTTTTT
CASSQIGADNEKLFF
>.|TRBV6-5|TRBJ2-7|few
TGTGCCAGCAGTTATTCCGGGACTGATCACTACGAGCAGTACTTC
CASSYSGTDHYEQYF
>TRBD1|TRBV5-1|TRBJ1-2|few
TGCGCCAGCAGCTCAGGACAGGGAAGTAACTATGGCTACACCTTC
CASSSGQGSNYGYTF
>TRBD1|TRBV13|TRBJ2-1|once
TGTGCCAGCAGCCCAACCCCGGACAGGGGGGGGAATGAGCAGTTCTTC
CASSPTPDRGGNEQFF
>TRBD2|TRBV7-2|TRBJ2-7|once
TGTGCCAGCGCCGGGGAGGGATACGAGCAGTACTTC
CASAGEGYEQYF
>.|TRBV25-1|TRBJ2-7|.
TGTGCCAGCAAGGGGGGCGAGCAGTACTTC
CASKGGEQYF
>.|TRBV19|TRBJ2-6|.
TGTGCCAGTAGTTCGGCATCTGGGGCCAACGTCCTGACTTTC
CASSSASGANVLTF
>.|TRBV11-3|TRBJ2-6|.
TGTGCCAGCAGCTCCGTAAGCTCTGGGGCCAACGTCCTGACTTTC
CASSSVSSGANVLTF
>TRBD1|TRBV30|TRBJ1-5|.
TGTGCCTGGAGGCCGGGACAGGTCCGACATAGCAATCAGCCCCAGCATTTT
CAWRPGQVRHSNQPQHF
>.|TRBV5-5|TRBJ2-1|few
TGTGCCAGCAGCTTTCAGGGTATTTCTCCCGATGAGCAGTTCTTC
CASSFQGISPDEQFF
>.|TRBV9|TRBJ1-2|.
TGTGCCAGCAGCCCTCTGGAGGGCTATGGCTACACCTTC
CASSPLEGYGYTF
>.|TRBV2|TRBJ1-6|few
TGTGCCAGCACGGGGGAAAAGAATTCACCCCTCCACTTT
CASTGEKNSPLHF
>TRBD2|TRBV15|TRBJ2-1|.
TGTGCCACCAGCCCCCGGACTAGCGGGGATTACAATGAGCAGTTCTTC
CATSPRTSGDYNEQFF
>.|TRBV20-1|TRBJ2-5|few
TGCAGTGGAGAGGTAGAAGAGACCCAGTACTTC
CSGEVEETQYF
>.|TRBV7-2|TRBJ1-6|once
TGTGCCAGCAGCCTTCCTAATTCACCCCTCCACTTT
CASSLPNSPLHF